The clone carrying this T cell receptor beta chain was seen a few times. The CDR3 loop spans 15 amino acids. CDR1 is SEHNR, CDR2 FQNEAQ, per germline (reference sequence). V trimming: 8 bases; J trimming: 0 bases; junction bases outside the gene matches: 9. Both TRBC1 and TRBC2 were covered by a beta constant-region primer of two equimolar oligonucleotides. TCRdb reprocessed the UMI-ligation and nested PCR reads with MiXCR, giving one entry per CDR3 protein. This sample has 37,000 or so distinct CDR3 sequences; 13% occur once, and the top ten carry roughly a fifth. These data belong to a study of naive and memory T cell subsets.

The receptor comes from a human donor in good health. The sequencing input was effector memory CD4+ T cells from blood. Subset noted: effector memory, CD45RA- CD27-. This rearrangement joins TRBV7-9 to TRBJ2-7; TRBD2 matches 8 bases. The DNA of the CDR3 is TGTGCCAGCGGGGGTAGCGGGACGAGCTCCTACGAGCAGTACTTC. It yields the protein CASGGSGTSSYEQYF.